The 6 T cell receptor beta chains below were found in one sample sequenced in a study of Ad26.COV2.S vaccination and SARS-CoV-2 variants. Produced via immunoSEQ multiplex PCR; TCRdb's table is partial and in-frame only. The data show about 350,000 clones, with roughly 94% seen just once and around 4% held by the top ten. The source material was peripheral blood, sampled after recovery from COVID-19. These receptors were collected from a human donor who had recovered from COVID-19.

The chain couples TRBV9 to TRBJ1-2; TRBD1 agrees at 8 bases. CDR1 and CDR2 (germline): SGDLS, YYNGEE. V shed 0 bases and J 2 bases; nucleotides not matched to a gene: 3. This CDR3 region has 15 residues. The CDR3 here is CASSVGQGANYGYTF. The CDR3 bases are TGTGCCAGCAGCGTAGGTCAGGGGGCGAACTATGGCTACACCTTC.

The chain carries TRBV7-2 and TRBJ2-2; 7 bases line up with TRBD1. Losses at the gene ends were 1 base for V and 3 bases for J; bases not matched to a gene: 2. This CDR3 is built from 15 residues. Germline V gene lookup returns CDR1 SGHTA and CDR2 FQGNSA. CDR3 sequence reads: CASSLGTGYTGELFF. CDR3 in DNA: TGTGCCAGCAGCTTAGGGACAGGCTACACCGGGGAGCTGTTTTTT.

The V call is TRBV5-6, the J call TRBJ2-3, with TRBD2 matching over 7 bases. The V gene end was trimmed by 5 bases and the J gene end by 3 bases; junction bases not matched to a gene: 6. The CDR3 length is 14 residues. Germline CDR1 reads SGHDT; CDR2 reads YYEEEE. This CDR3 is CASRLRGRTDTQYF. CDR3 nucleotides: TGTGCCAGCAGGCTGCGGGGGAGAACAGATACGCAGTATTTT.

This CDR3 reads CASSHDRGSADTQYF. DNA of the CDR3: TGTGCCAGTAGCCATGACAGGGGGAGTGCAGATACGCAGTATTTT. The chain has TRBV19 and TRBJ2-3, with 9 bases that match TRBD1. Germline assignment: CDR1 LNHDA and CDR2 SQIVND (reference sequence). The ends lost 6 bases at V and 4 bases at J; junction bases unmatched: 8. This CDR3 has 15 amino acids.

The V call is TRBV7-9, the J call TRBJ1-4; 7 bases match TRBD1. The CDR3 loop spans 14 amino acids. V shed 5 bases, J shed 7 bases, and the junction held 7 bases outside the gene matches. Germline CDR1 and CDR2: SEHNR and FQNEAQ (reference sequence). DNA for the CDR3: TGTGCCAGCAGCGTAAGGGGGCTCGGTGAAAAACTGTTTTTT. This encodes CASSVRGLGEKLFF.

The chain links TRBV9 to TRBJ2-1, with a possible D match to TRBD2 (6 bases). The CDR3 runs 15 residues. Germline V CDR1 and CDR2: SGDLS, YYNGEE. The V end lost 3 bases, the J end lost 4 bases, and 14 bases lay between the germline ends. For the CDR3, the DNA is TGTGCCAGCAGCGAGGCCCCCCGGGGGTACAATGAGCAGTTCTTC. It is translated as CASSEAPRGYNEQFF.